This entry is about one T cell receptor beta chain. No antigen is known for it. Other nucleotide sequences in the sample specify the same CDR3. It was into CD45RA+ naive and CD45RA-negative memory subsets that the CD4+ cells were split. The protocol was immunoSEQ multiplex PCR, while the TCRdb copy is restricted to in-frame clones and leaves out a portion. The sample holds a few million clones, over 90% seen once. This sample is part of a study of shared clonotypes between healthy human individuals. Findings of the study overall: The rarefaction results pointed to incomplete sorted-subset sequencing despite large depth. Researchers sampled only blood; tissue repertoires likely differ.

The V gene's germline CDR1 is KGHSH and CDR2 LQKENI. Trimming left V 3 bases short and J 3 bases short, with 12 bases between. The CDR3 loop spans 15 amino acids. The TCR comes from a man in his late teens or twenties in good health. Some clones in this sample may be carry-over from other donors' samples. The material sequenced was naive CD4+ T cells from PBMCs. Subset given: CD45RA+ positively selected. The J gene is TRBJ1-5, the V gene TRBV18; a weak D match, TRBD1 (6 bases). In DNA, the CDR3 is TGTGCCAGCTCACCTCCAGGACAGCTCAATCAGCCCCAGCATTTT. Its protein is CASSPPGQLNQPQHF.